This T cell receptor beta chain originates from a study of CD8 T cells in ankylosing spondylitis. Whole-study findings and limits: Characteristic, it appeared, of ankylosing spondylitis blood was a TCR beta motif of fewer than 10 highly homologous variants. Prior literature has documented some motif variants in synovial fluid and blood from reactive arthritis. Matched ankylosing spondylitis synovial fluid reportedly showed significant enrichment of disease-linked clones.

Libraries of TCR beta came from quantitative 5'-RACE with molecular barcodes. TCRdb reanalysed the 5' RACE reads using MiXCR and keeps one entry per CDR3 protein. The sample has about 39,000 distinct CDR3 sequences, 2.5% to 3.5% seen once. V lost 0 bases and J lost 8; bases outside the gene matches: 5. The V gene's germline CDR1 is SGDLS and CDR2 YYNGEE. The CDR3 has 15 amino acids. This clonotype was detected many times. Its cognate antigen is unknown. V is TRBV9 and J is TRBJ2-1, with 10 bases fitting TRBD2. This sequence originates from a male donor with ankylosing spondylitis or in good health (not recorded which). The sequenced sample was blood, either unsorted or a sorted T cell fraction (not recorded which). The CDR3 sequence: CASSVGAGGLYEQFF. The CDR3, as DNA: TGTGCCAGCAGCGTAGGAGCGGGGGGGCTCTATGAGCAGTTCTTC.